This TCR beta chain was sequenced in a study of blood T cell repertoires in COVID-19. Overall study: Some COVID-19 samples were acute and others convalescent; all came from the United States, Italy and Spain.

It was during active infection that Seattle patients were enrolled and then longitudinally followed. The CDR3 runs 13 residues. J lost 8 bases, V lost 6 bases, and 8 bases had no gene match. Per germline, CDR1 SEHNR and CDR2 FQNEAQ (reference sequence). Authors' processing steps: Nucleated cell counts were estimated from reference gene primer amplification. Assay: immunoSEQ multiplex PCR; the TCRdb copy retains only in-frame clones and omits some. V and J calls and clone size come straight from that table; D and trimming were deduced from the DNA. The repertoire holds about 390,000 clones, over 75% seen once, with about 2.1% in the top ten.

V gene TRBV7-9 combines with J gene TRBJ1-2; 8 bases line up with TRBD1. This clonotype originated in a woman in her sixties or seventies with COVID-19, enrolled during active disease. Sequenced input: peripheral blood. The DNA of the CDR3 is TGTGCCAGCAGTTTTGACAGGGGCGTGGGCTACACCTTC. The encoded protein is CASSFDRGVGYTF. The full variable domain, its missing parts supplied by reference TRBV7-9 and TRBJ1-2, is DTGVSQNPRHKITKRGQNVTFRCDPISEHNRLYWYRQTLGQGPEFLTYFQNEAQLEKSRLLSDRFSAERPKGSFSTLEIQRTEQGDSAMYLCASSFDRGVGYTFGSGTRLTVV.